The rows below give T cell receptor beta chains drawn from one sample of a study of monozygotic twins with inflammatory bowel disease. TCRdb reprocessed the 5' RACE reads and keeps a single row for each CDR3 protein, giving no DNA. Its table records 150,000 to 200,000 distinct CDR3 sequences. Sequencing was performed on blood. These receptors came from a human donor with ulcerative colitis or Crohn's disease, or a healthy co-twin of an affected twin (not recorded which). The CDR3 runs from the conserved cysteine through the conserved F or W.

CDR3 protein	V gene	J gene
CASSPHRGELFF	TRBV9	TRBJ2-2
CASSLGTGYTDTQYF	TRBV12-3/TRBV12-4	TRBJ2-3
CASTINRGLGSGANVLTF	TRBV27	TRBJ2-6
CASSKVWGALDNQPQHF	TRBV21-1	TRBJ1-5
CASTQGGGRETQYF	TRBV7-2	TRBJ2-5
CASSKGPPTYEQYF	TRBV21-1	TRBJ2-7
CASSLLPGTGGFGNEQFF	TRBV5-4	TRBJ2-1
CASSPKPGTSGYEQYF	TRBV12-3/TRBV12-4	TRBJ2-7
CAISAAGSTDTQYF	TRBV10-3	TRBJ2-3
CASSLAPSTSGRRYEQYF	TRBV7-6	TRBJ2-7
CASSLVAGTGSFSGNTIYF	TRBV7-2	TRBJ1-3
CAISVERTGANQPQHF	TRBV10-3	TRBJ1-5
CASSLDPRSQYF	TRBV5-1	TRBJ2-3
CSARGQGNADTQYF	TRBV20-1	TRBJ2-3
CSARDRKIAGGPFSILYEQYF	TRBV20-1	TRBJ2-7
CASSSQDHTAYNEQFF	TRBV7-9	TRBJ2-1
CSAPTDSGSSRQYF	TRBV20-1	TRBJ2-7
CASSPRLAGGRRDTQYF	TRBV9	TRBJ2-3
CASSVVVTGSNEQFF	TRBV9	TRBJ2-1
CASTLATGFSGELFF	TRBV28	TRBJ2-2
CASSLDGRANYGYTF	TRBV5-1	TRBJ1-2
CAIGDRGETQYF	TRBV10-3	TRBJ2-5
CASSLPSTGLAGGGWTGELFF	TRBV11-2	TRBJ2-2
CASSWRDTTTEAFF	TRBV5-1	TRBJ1-1
CASSALDSHTEALF	TRBV6-1	TRBJ1-1
CASSPTGGRQPQHF	TRBV5-1	TRBJ1-5
CSVAPQETQYF	TRBV29-1	TRBJ2-5
CAISGTSGSSTDTQYF	TRBV10-3	TRBJ2-3
CASSLNSRRASGRNEQFF	TRBV11-2	TRBJ2-1
CASSLDYSWIGTF	TRBV11-2	TRBJ1-2
CASTAAGLRGANVLTF	TRBV6-1	TRBJ2-6
CASSPVGVQETQYF	TRBV7-7	TRBJ2-5
CATTGTGSYEQYF	TRBV27	TRBJ2-7
CASSSEGEGTEAFF	TRBV7-2	TRBJ1-1
CASSLTVRGGAYNEQFF	TRBV7-3	TRBJ2-1
CASRQDIREKLFF	TRBV6-5	TRBJ1-4